The 24 T cell receptor beta chains given below trace back to one sample, sequenced in a study of blood T cell repertoires in COVID-19. Sequencing was performed with immunoSEQ multiplex PCR; in TCRdb, only in-frame clones are kept and a portion is missing. The sample includes about 260,000 clones, about 91% of them seen just once. The sample taken for sequencing was peripheral blood. All receptors derive from a person under 35 with COVID-19, enrolled during active disease.

This clone was observed once. The V and J genes are TRBV4-3 and TRBJ2-7, with 10 bases identical to TRBD2. The germline CDR1 and CDR2 sequences are LGHNA and YSLEER. The CDR3 has 18 amino acids. The junction had 9 bases not matched to a gene; V was cut back by 1 base and J by 0 bases. DNA of the CDR3: TGCGCCAGCAGCCAAGGCGTTAAGACTAGCGGGTACTCCTACGAGCAGTACTTC. This encodes CASSQGVKTSGYSYEQYF.

The V call is TRBV5-1, the J call TRBJ2-1, with 8 bases lining up with TRBD2. V dropped 3 bases and J dropped 9; count of bases not matched to a gene: 5. The CDR3 spans 13 residues. The germline V gene encodes CDR1 SGHRS and CDR2 YFSETQ. The CDR3 reads CASSSTSASEQFF. CDR3 DNA sequence: TGCGCCAGCAGCTCGACTAGCGCTAGTGAGCAGTTCTTC.

This sequence joins TRBV24-1 and TRBJ1-2, with TRBD1 as a possible D gene (6 bases). The CDR3 has 13 amino acids. Germline V gene data show CDR1 as KGHDR and CDR2 as SFDVKD. The V end lost 4 bases, the J end lost 6 bases, and 11 bases lay between the germline ends. CDR3 DNA sequence: TGTGCCACCAGTGACCCAGGACAGAATGGCTACACCTTC. This codes for CATSDPGQNGYTF.

The genes are TRBV4-1 and TRBJ2-2; TRBD2 matches at 8 bases. The junction had 17 bases not matched to a gene; V was cut back by 5 bases and J by 6 bases. The germline V gene has CDR1 MGHRA and CDR2 YSYEKL. The CDR3 has 18 residues. The CDR3 here is CASSEVAGFSPVSGELFF. CDR3 coding DNA: TGCGCCAGCAGCGAGGTAGCGGGATTTTCTCCCGTTTCCGGGGAGCTGTTTTTT.

The rearrangement joins TRBV6-2 or TRBV6-3 to TRBJ2-7, with 8 bases fitting TRBD2. Trimming took 4 bases from V and 4 from J; bases not matched to a gene: 12. The CDR3 totals 16 residues. Germline V gene sequence: CDR1 MNHEY, CDR2 SVGEGT. The CDR3 here is CASSSGGAGAVYEQYF. The CDR3 DNA follows: TGTGCCAGCAGTTCCGGAGGAGCGGGAGCCGTGTACGAGCAGTACTTC.

This clone has just one count. J is TRBJ2-7 and V is TRBV6-5; 7 nucleotides align to TRBD1. Losses at the gene ends were 10 bases for V and 3 bases for J; bases not matched to a gene: 15. The CDR3 is made up of 15 amino acids. CDR1 and CDR2 from the germline V gene are MNHEY and SVGAGI. CDR3 sequence reads: CATKPLGTAHYEQYF. The CDR3 DNA reads as TGTGCCACCAAACCCCTAGGGACAGCGCACTACGAGCAGTACTTC.

The chain uses TRBV9 and TRBJ1-4, with TRBD1 as a possible D gene (5 bases). Germline lookup yields CDR1 SGDLS and CDR2 YYNGEE. There are 14 residues in the CDR3. V was pared by 4 bases and J by 8 bases, with 15 bases between. CDR3 in amino acids: CASSQSPGGEKLFF. CDR3 nucleotides: TGTGCCAGCAGCCAGAGCCCGGGGGGAGAAAAACTGTTTTTT.

CDR3 nucleotide sequence: TGTGCCAGCAGCCCCGGGACCAGCGGGATGACTTATGAGCAGTTCTTC. It yields the protein CASSPGTSGMTYEQFF. The chain uses TRBV9 and TRBJ2-1; 7 positions match TRBD2. Germline assignment: CDR1 SGDLS and CDR2 YYNGEE. V dropped 4 bases and J dropped 8; count of bases not matched to a gene: 15. The CDR3 length is 16 residues.

The chain uses TRBV12-3 or TRBV12-4 and TRBJ2-1; D not certain. Trimming took off 5 bases at V and 9 bases at J, with 8 bases between the two ends. CDR3 size: 11 residues. DNA of the CDR3: TGTGCCAGCAGTCCCCGAGGTGAGCAGTTCTTC. Translation gives CASSPRGEQFF.

The chain couples TRBV5-1 to TRBJ1-1, with D possibly matching TRBD1 (6 bases). Germline V gives CDR1 SGHRS, CDR2 YFSETQ. The CDR3 extends over 14 amino acids. Trimming took 0 bases from V and 1 from J, leaving 7 bases between them. CDR3 sequence (DNA): TGCGCCAGCAGCTTGGAGGACAGGAACACTGAAGCTTTCTTT. Translation gives CASSLEDRNTEAFF.

The chain joins TRBV9 to TRBJ1-2, with TRBD1 identical over 7 bases. The CDR3 consists of 15 residues. J was trimmed by 0 bases and V by 0 bases; bases with no gene match: 2. Germline V gene data show CDR1 as SGDLS and CDR2 as YYNGEE. The CDR3 region is CASSVGDRPNYGYTF. The CDR3 region has the DNA TGTGCCAGCAGCGTAGGGGACAGACCTAACTATGGCTACACCTTC. The full variable domain, rest sourced from reference TRBV9 and TRBJ1-2, is DSGVTQTPKHLITATGQRVTLRCSPRSGDLSVYWYQQSLDQGLQFLIQYYNGEERAKGNILERFSAQQFPDLHSELNLSSLELGDSALYFCASSVGDRPNYGYTFGSGTRLTVV.

The rearrangement links TRBV2 to TRBJ2-7, with 8 bases fitting TRBD2. The length of the CDR3 is 14 residues. The V gene end was trimmed by 3 bases and the J gene end by 0 bases; junction bases not matched to a gene: 1. Germline V gene lookup returns CDR1 SNHLY and CDR2 FYNNEI. As DNA, the CDR3 is TGTGCCAGCAGTGAGGCGGGGGGCTCCTACGAGCAGTACTTC. Protein product: CASSEAGGSYEQYF.

This chain uses TRBV7-8 with TRBJ2-5; 14 nucleotides agree with TRBD2. The CDR3 is 15 amino acids. V shed 5 bases, J shed 5 bases, and the junction held 4 bases outside the gene matches. Germline CDR1 is SGHVS and CDR2 is FQNEAQ. The CDR3 is CASSTGTSGSETQYF. CDR3 nucleotide sequence: TGTGCCAGCAGCACGGGGACTAGCGGGAGCGAGACCCAGTACTTC.

J is TRBJ1-4 and V is TRBV5-1; TRBD1 aligns across 7 bases. Germline CDR1 SGHRS, CDR2 YFSETQ. This CDR3 comprises 14 residues. The V segment lost 4 bases and the J segment 7 bases; nucleotides outside the gene matches: 7. CDR3 sequence reads: CASSLDREGEKLFF. In nucleotides, the CDR3 is TGCGCCAGCAGCCTCGACAGGGAAGGTGAAAAACTGTTTTTT.

This clone occurred once. This sequence joins TRBV6-5 and TRBJ2-7; TRBD1 agrees at 7 bases. The length of the CDR3 is 15 residues. Germline CDR1 and CDR2: MNHEY and SVGAGI. Trimming removed 6 bases from V and 3 bases from J; junction bases left unmatched: 11. CDR3 nucleotides: TGTGCCAGCAGACAACCCGGGACAGCACACTACGAGCAGTACTTC. Protein sequence: CASRQPGTAHYEQYF.

This clone came up once. The sample carries other DNA sequences with the same CDR3. The CDR3 coding sequence is TGTGCCAGCAGTGATAGCGGGAGCACCGGGGAGCTGTTTTTT. Protein product: CASSDSGSTGELFF. V is TRBV6-4 and J is TRBJ2-2, with 9 bases fitting TRBD2. The CDR3 sequence is 14 residues long. Unmatched junction bases numbered 0, after V lost 3 bases and J lost 4 bases. Germline assignment: CDR1 MRHNA and CDR2 SNTAGT.

CDR3 protein: CASSSNLADYYEQYF. Here the CDR3 DNA reads TGTGCCAGCAGCTCCAACCTAGCGGACTACTACGAGCAGTACTTC. The rearrangement joins TRBV3-1 (or the pseudogene TRBV3-2) to TRBJ2-7, with TRBD2 matching over 7 bases. Germline V lookup: CDR1 LGHDT, CDR2 YNNKEL (reference sequence). V gave up 5 bases and J gave up 3 bases; unmatched junction bases: 10. This CDR3 contains 15 residues.

V gene TRBV5-1 combines with J gene TRBJ1-1; 10 nucleotides match TRBD1. There are 15 residues in the CDR3. V was clipped by 4 bases and J by 0 bases; unmatched bases: 3. Germline V gene sequence: CDR1 SGHRS, CDR2 YFSETQ. CDR3 protein: CASSPTGGVNTEAFF. The CDR3 bases are TGCGCCAGCAGCCCGACAGGGGGCGTGAACACTGAAGCTTTCTTT. The full variable domain, its missing parts supplied by reference TRBV5-1 and TRBJ1-1, is KAGVTQTPRYLIKTRGQQVTLSCSPISGHRSVSWYQQTPGQGLQFLFEYFSETQRNKGNFPGRFSGRQFSNSRSEMNVSTLELGDSALYLCASSPTGGVNTEAFFGQGTRLTVV.

V and J are TRBV28 and TRBJ1-2; 9 positions agree with TRBD1. This CDR3 has 15 amino acids. J was trimmed by 2 bases and V by 6 bases; bases with no gene match: 7. Germline lookup yields CDR1 MDHEN and CDR2 SYDVKM. CDR3 nucleotide sequence: TGTGCCAGCAGGACGCCGGGACAGGGCAACTATGGCTACACCTTC. This codes for CASRTPGQGNYGYTF.

The gene calls are TRBV12-3 or TRBV12-4 and TRBJ2-7; TRBD2 is a possible D gene (6 bases). V lost 6 bases, J lost 12 bases, and 15 bases lay in between. CDR3 size: 11 residues. The CDR3 region is CASSLGGVMYF. The CDR3 coding sequence is TGTGCCAGCAGCCTCGGCGGGGTAATGTACTTC.

J is TRBJ2-2 and V is TRBV4-1, with 8 bases fitting TRBD2. The J segment lost 1 base and the V segment lost 3 bases, leaving 4 bases of the junction unmatched. This CDR3 has 16 amino acids. Germline values: CDR1 MGHRA, CDR2 YSYEKL. CDR3 sequence: CASSHPGGVNTGELFF. DNA of the CDR3: TGCGCCAGCAGCCATCCCGGGGGGGTGAACACCGGGGAGCTGTTTTTT.

The CDR3 sequence: CASSKGQTNTEAFF. DNA of the CDR3: TGCGCCAGCAGCAAGGGACAGACCAACACTGAAGCTTTCTTT. This chain links TRBV5-1 with TRBJ1-1; 7 bases map to TRBD1. CDR3 length equals 14 residues. V shed 4 bases, J shed 2 bases, and the junction held 5 bases outside the gene matches. Germline V gives CDR1 SGHRS, CDR2 YFSETQ.

The rearrangement uses TRBV19 and TRBJ2-2; no reliable D call. The CDR3 contains 15 residues. CDR1 is LNHDA and CDR2 is SQIVND in the germline V gene (reference sequence). The V gene lost 1 base and the J gene lost 0 bases, with 6 bases spanning the gap. The CDR3 coding sequence is TGTGCCAGTAGTATAGGAGCCACGAACACCGGGGAGCTGTTTTTT. This sequence encodes CASSIGATNTGELFF.

This chain joins TRBV7-9 and TRBJ2-1, with 8 positions matching TRBD2. Germline V gene sequence: CDR1 SEHNR, CDR2 FQNEAQ (reference sequence). V lost 8 bases to trimming and J lost 5 bases; unmatched junction nucleotides: 8. The CDR3 is made up of 14 amino acids. The CDR3 here is CASVHSGMDNEQFF. For the CDR3, the DNA is TGTGCCAGCGTACATAGCGGGATGGACAATGAGCAGTTCTTC.